This T cell receptor beta chain emerged from a study of blood T cells in healthy people across ages. About this clonotype itself: The antigen remains undetermined.

CDR1 and CDR2 from the germline V gene are GTSNPN and SVGIG (reference sequence). The CDR3 has 11 amino acids. V dropped 3 bases and J dropped 4 bases, with 6 bases sitting between them. Primed by a sample-barcoded 5' primer and a J-beta primer mix, a second PCR proceeded for about 7 to 12 cycles. A template-switch adaptor that had 12 random nucleotides put a tag on each cDNA molecule. MiXCR, applied by TCRdb to the 5' RACE reads, yields one record per CDR3 protein. The sample yields around 800,000 distinct CDR3 sequences, under 80% seen once. Isolation per sample recovered at least 7 million PBMCs. Whole-study results and caveats: Significant beta diversity loss was already apparent by age around 40, declining roughly linearly. There was a strong correlation between TCR beta diversity and naive T cell percentage.

This clonotype was sampled from a man in his thirties or forties in good health. J is TRBJ2-5 and V is TRBV30, with D uncertain. The sequenced sample consisted of blood. The DNA for the CDR3 is TGTGCCTGGAGGTTAACAGAGACCCAGTACTTC. It is translated as CAWRLTETQYF.